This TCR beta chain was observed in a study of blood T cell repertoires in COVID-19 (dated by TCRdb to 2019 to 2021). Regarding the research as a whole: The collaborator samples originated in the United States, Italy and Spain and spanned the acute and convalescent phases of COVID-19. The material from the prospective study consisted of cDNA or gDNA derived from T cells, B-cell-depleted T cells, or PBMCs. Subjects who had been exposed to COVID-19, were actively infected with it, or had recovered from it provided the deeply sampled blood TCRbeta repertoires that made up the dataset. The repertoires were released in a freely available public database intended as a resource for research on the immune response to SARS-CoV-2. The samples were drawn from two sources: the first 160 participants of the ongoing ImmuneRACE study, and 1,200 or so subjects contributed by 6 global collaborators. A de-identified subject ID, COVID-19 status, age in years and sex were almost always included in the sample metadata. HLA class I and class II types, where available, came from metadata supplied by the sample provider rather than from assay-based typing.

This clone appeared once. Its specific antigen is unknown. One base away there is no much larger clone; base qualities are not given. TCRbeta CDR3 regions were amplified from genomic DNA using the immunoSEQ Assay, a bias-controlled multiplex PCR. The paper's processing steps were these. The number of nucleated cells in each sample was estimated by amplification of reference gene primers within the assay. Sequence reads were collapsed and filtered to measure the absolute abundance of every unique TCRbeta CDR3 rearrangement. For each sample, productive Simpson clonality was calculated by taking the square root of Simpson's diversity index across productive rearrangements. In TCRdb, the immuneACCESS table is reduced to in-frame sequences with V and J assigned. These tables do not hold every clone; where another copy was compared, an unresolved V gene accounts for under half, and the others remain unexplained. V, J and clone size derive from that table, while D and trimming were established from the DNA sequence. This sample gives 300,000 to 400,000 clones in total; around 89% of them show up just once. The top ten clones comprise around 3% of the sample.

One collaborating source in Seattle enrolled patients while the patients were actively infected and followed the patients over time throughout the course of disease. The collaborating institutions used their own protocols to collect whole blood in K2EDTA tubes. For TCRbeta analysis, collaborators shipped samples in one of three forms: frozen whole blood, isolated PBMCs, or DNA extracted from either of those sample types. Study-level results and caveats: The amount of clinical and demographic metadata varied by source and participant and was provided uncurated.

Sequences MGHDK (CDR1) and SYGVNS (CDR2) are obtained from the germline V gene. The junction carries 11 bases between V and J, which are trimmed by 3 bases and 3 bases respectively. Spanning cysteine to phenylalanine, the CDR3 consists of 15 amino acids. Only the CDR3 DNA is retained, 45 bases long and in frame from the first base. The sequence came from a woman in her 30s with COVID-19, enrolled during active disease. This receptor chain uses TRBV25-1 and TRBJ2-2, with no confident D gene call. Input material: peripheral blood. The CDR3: CASSDRPLDTGELFF. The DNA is TGTGCCAGCAGTGACAGGCCTCTGGACACCGGGGAGCTGTTTTTT. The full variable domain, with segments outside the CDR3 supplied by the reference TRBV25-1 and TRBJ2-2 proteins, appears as EADIYQTPRYLVIGTGKKITLECSQTMGHDKMYWYQQDPGMELHLIHYSYGVNSTEKGDLSSESTVSRIRTEHFPLTLESARPSHTSQYLCASSDRPLDTGELFFGEGSRLTVL.